These 26 T cell receptor beta chains were sequenced from one sample in a study of PD-L1 blockade in urothelial cancer. Assay used: immunoSEQ multiplex PCR; TCRdb lists only in-frame clones, some missing. The table includes more than 45,000 clones, about nine tenths detected once. The sample in question was PBMCs, obtained around atezolizumab (anti-PD-L1) treatment. All receptors come from a man of 80 years or more with urothelial cancer.

The gene calls are TRBV18 and TRBJ2-1, with D perhaps TRBD2 (5 bases). Trimming stripped 6 bases from V and 1 base from J, with 13 bases between. CDR1 and CDR2 (germline): KGHSH, LQKENI. The CDR3 runs to 15 residues. CDR3 region: CASSPASTSYNEQFF. The CDR3 DNA is TGTGCCAGCTCCCCGGCTAGCACGTCCTACAATGAGCAGTTCTTC.

V is TRBV2 and J is TRBJ2-1, with D perhaps matching TRBD2 (5 bases). The germline V gene has CDR1 SNHLY and CDR2 FYNNEI. The CDR3 has 16 amino acids. V was shortened by 5 bases and J by 0 bases, with 14 bases between the two germline ends. The CDR3 region has the DNA TGTGCCAGCAGTCCCGATGCGGGCAGCTCCTACAATGAGCAGTTCTTC. Its protein is CASSPDAGSSYNEQFF.

This clone was counted once. The V gene is TRBV18, the J gene TRBJ2-1; D is possibly TRBD2 (5 bases). Trimming pared 3 bases from V and 4 bases from J, leaving 16 bases between. Per the germline V gene, CDR1 is KGHSH and CDR2 is LQKENI. CDR3 length equals 16 residues. CDR3 region: CASSPALAGLYNEQFF. The CDR3 DNA reads as TGTGCCAGCTCACCCGCCCTTGCGGGTCTGTACAATGAGCAGTTCTTC.

The V and J genes are TRBV11-3 and TRBJ2-1; D may be TRBD1 (6 bases). Germline assignment: CDR1 SGHNT and CDR2 YENEEA. Deletions cut 5 bases from V and 5 bases from J, with 16 bases between. This CDR3 has 15 amino acids. The CDR3, as DNA: TGTGCCAGCAGCACGCAAGGGGGTCGGGACAATGAGCAGTTCTTC. Residues: CASSTQGGRDNEQFF. The full variable domain, rest sourced from reference TRBV11-3 and TRBJ2-1, is EAGVVQSPRYKIIEKKQPVAFWCNPISGHNTLYWYLQNLGQGPELLIRYENEEAVDDSQLPKDRFSAERLKGVDSTLKIQPAELGDSAVYLCASSTQGGRDNEQFFGPGTRLTVL.

This chain links TRBV30 with TRBJ1-2; D uncertain. The ends were cut back, 2 bases at V and 5 bases at J, with 9 bases in the middle. Per germline, CDR1 GTSNPN and CDR2 SVGIG (reference sequence). The CDR3 extends over 12 amino acids. The CDR3 spells CAWSTEKYGYTF. The CDR3, as DNA: TGTGCCTGGAGTACCGAGAAGTATGGCTACACCTTC. The variable domain in full, with the rest retrieved from reference TRBV30 and TRBJ1-2, is SQTIHQWPATLVQPVGSPLSLECTVEGTSNPNLYWYRQAAGRGLQLLFYSVGIGQISSEVPQNLSASRPQDRQFILSSKKLLLSDSGFYLCAWSTEKYGYTFGSGTRLTVV.

The chain couples TRBV6-5 to TRBJ1-2; TRBD1 matches 7 bases. With V trimmed by 6 bases and J by 8 bases, 6 bases remained unmatched. The CDR3 extends over 12 amino acids. CDR1 is MNHEY and CDR2 is SVGAGI in the germline V gene. CDR3 in amino acids: CASSYGQEGYTF. CDR3 DNA sequence: TGTGCCAGCAGCTACGGACAGGAAGGCTACACCTTC.

The chain joins TRBV28 to TRBJ2-7; D remains ambiguous. Germline CDR1 is MDHEN and CDR2 is SYDVKM. V was shortened by 7 bases and J by 3 bases, with 10 bases between the two germline ends. The CDR3 is 12 amino acids. Written as DNA, the CDR3 is TGTGCCAGCACCCCCCGGAGCTACGAGCAGTACTTC. Translating gives CASTPRSYEQYF.

This chain links TRBV7-9 with TRBJ1-2; 7 bases match TRBD1. This CDR3 spans 14 amino acids. Trimming took 4 bases from V and 7 from J; bases not matched to a gene: 9. CDR1 is SEHNR and CDR2 is FQNEAQ in the germline V gene (reference sequence). CDR3 sequence: CASSSTGFSPGYTF. Written as DNA, the CDR3 is TGTGCCAGCAGCTCGACAGGGTTTAGTCCTGGCTACACCTTC.

The chain uses TRBV11-3 and TRBJ2-1; maybe TRBD2 (6 bases). V shed 1 base and J shed 3 bases, with 7 bases lying between them. Per germline, CDR1 SGHNT and CDR2 YENEEA. The CDR3 is 14 amino acids. CDR3 residues: CASSLGTIYNEQFF. CDR3 nucleotides: TGTGCCAGCAGCTTAGGGACTATCTACAATGAGCAGTTCTTC. The entire variable domain, with the rest obtained from reference TRBV11-3 and TRBJ2-1, is as follows: EAGVVQSPRYKIIEKKQPVAFWCNPISGHNTLYWYLQNLGQGPELLIRYENEEAVDDSQLPKDRFSAERLKGVDSTLKIQPAELGDSAVYLCASSLGTIYNEQFFGPGTRLTVL.

The chain is built from TRBV6-6 and TRBJ2-2; possibly TRBD2 for D (5 bases). The CDR3 extends over 12 amino acids. Germline V gives CDR1 MNHNY, CDR2 SVGAGI (reference sequence). V lost 7 bases to trimming and J lost 3 bases, with 6 bases between them. The CDR3 DNA reads as TGTGCCAGCACGCGGGACACCGGGGAGCTGTTTTTT. Protein: CASTRDTGELFF.

V and J are TRBV6-5 and TRBJ1-1; perhaps TRBD1 as D (5 bases). Germline V CDR1 and CDR2: MNHEY, SVGAGI. The CDR3 loop spans 13 amino acids. The V end was cut by 3 bases, the J end by 1 base, with 6 bases between. The CDR3 is CASSYQGNTEAFF. The CDR3 DNA reads TGTGCCAGCAGTTATCAGGGGAACACTGAAGCTTTCTTT.

The V and J genes are TRBV2 and TRBJ1-2; 11 bases agree with TRBD1. V gave up 6 bases and J gave up 5 bases; unmatched junction bases: 11. Germline values: CDR1 SNHLY, CDR2 FYNNEI. The CDR3 consists of 16 residues. CDR3 amino acids: CASSRMGQGELYGYTF. In DNA form, the CDR3 reads TGTGCCAGCAGCCGAATGGGACAGGGGGAATTGTATGGCTACACCTTC.

The V gene is TRBV10-3, the J gene TRBJ2-7, with D tentatively TRBD1 (8 bases). Germline CDR1 is ENHRY and CDR2 is SYGVKD. Deletions cut 10 bases from V and 4 bases from J, with 17 bases between. The CDR3 runs to 13 residues. The CDR3 bases are TGTGCCAGTTACAGGGGGGGGGAGTACGAGCAGTACTTC. Protein product: CASYRGGEYEQYF.

The gene calls are TRBV5-6 and TRBJ1-2, with 8 bases lining up with TRBD1. This CDR3 spans 15 amino acids. Germline values: CDR1 SGHDT, CDR2 YYEEEE. V was pared by 1 base and J by 2 bases, with 4 bases of the junction left unmatched. The DNA of the CDR3 is TGTGCCAGCAGCTTGCTAGGGGACAGGAACTATGGCTACACCTTC. It yields the protein CASSLLGDRNYGYTF.

V gene TRBV7-2 combines with J gene TRBJ2-5; 7 bases map to TRBD1. Germline CDR1 SGHTA, CDR2 FQGNSA. This CDR3 has 13 residues. Trimming cost V 7 bases and J 7 bases; bases outside gene matches: 9. This CDR3 is CASTIIQGLTQYF. CDR3 DNA: TGTGCCAGCACCATAATACAGGGGTTGACCCAGTACTTC.

This clone occurred a few times. The J gene is TRBJ2-5, the V gene TRBV9, with 7 bases identical to TRBD2. This CDR3 contains 17 residues. Germline V lookup: CDR1 SGDLS, CDR2 YYNGEE. The trim removed 0 bases at V and 2 bases at J, leaving 10 bases unmatched. The CDR3 protein is CASSVGGLAVLQETQYF. Written as DNA, the CDR3 is TGTGCCAGCAGCGTAGGAGGGCTAGCGGTCCTTCAAGAGACCCAGTACTTC. Filled out from reference TRBV9 and TRBJ2-5, the complete variable domain reads DSGVTQTPKHLITATGQRVTLRCSPRSGDLSVYWYQQSLDQGLQFLIQYYNGEERAKGNILERFSAQQFPDLHSELNLSSLELGDSALYFCASSVGGLAVLQETQYFGPGTRLLVL.

Only one count was recorded for this clone. The chain uses TRBV19 and TRBJ1-5; the D gene is possibly TRBD1 (5 bases). Trimming took off 7 bases at V and 4 bases at J, with 14 bases between the two ends. The CDR3 loop spans 14 amino acids. Germline CDR1 reads LNHDA; CDR2 reads SQIVND (reference sequence). CDR3 sequence (DNA): TGTGCCAGTACGGGCAGGGTAGAAAATCAGCCCCAGCATTTT. Translating it yields CASTGRVENQPQHF.

The chain carries TRBV11-2 and TRBJ2-3, with D possibly TRBD2 on 5 matching bases. V shed 2 bases and J shed 0 bases, with 18 bases lying between them. Germline V gene sequence: CDR1 SGHAT, CDR2 FQNNGV. This CDR3 spans 18 amino acids. CDR3 in amino acids: CASSLNRGSATSTDTQYF. The DNA for the CDR3 is TGTGCCAGCAGCTTAAATCGGGGTAGCGCCACTAGCACAGATACGCAGTATTTT.

The V gene is TRBV7-2, the J gene TRBJ2-3, with 7 positions matching TRBD1. There are 15 residues in the CDR3. V dropped 5 bases and J dropped 2; count of bases not matched to a gene: 7. Per the germline V gene, CDR1 is SGHTA and CDR2 is FQGNSA. The CDR3 DNA follows: TGTGCCAGCAGCCCCGTCGGGACAGCCACAGATACGCAGTATTTT. Protein product: CASSPVGTATDTQYF.

The rearrangement links TRBV5-6 to TRBJ2-5; D may be TRBD2 (6 bases). The CDR3 runs 14 residues. Trimming took off 0 bases at V and 4 bases at J, with 10 bases between the two ends. Germline V CDR1 and CDR2: SGHDT, YYEEEE. CDR3 DNA: TGTGCCAGCAGCTTGGGGACTAACCCAGAGACCCAGTACTTC. Protein sequence: CASSLGTNPETQYF.

The gene calls are TRBV28 and TRBJ2-7; no firm D call. The ends were cut back, 2 bases at V and 6 bases at J, with 8 bases in the middle. Per the germline V gene, CDR1 is MDHEN and CDR2 is SYDVKM. CDR3 length equals 12 residues. The CDR3 loop is CASSLKRAEQYF. In DNA, the CDR3 is TGTGCCAGCAGTTTAAAACGAGCCGAGCAGTACTTC.

This clone was observed once. As DNA, the CDR3 is TGTGCCATCAGTGAGAGGGAGGGCTCAACAACCTACGAGCAGTACTTC. It codes for CAISEREGSTTYEQYF. The J gene is TRBJ2-7, the V gene TRBV10-3; 7 bases match TRBD2. J gave up 2 bases and V 2 bases, and 9 bases lay outside the gene matches. The germline gives CDR1 ENHRY, CDR2 SYGVKD. The CDR3 has 16 amino acids.

Worth noting for this clone: Other DNA sequences in the sample encode the same CDR3. This CDR3 is CASSLGQNTGELFF. The CDR3 coding sequence is TGCGCCAGCAGCCTGGGACAGAACACCGGGGAGCTGTTTTTT. The chain links TRBV5-1 to TRBJ2-2; a weak D match, TRBD1 (6 bases). The V gene lost 4 bases and the J gene lost 1 base, with 8 bases spanning the gap. The CDR3 covers 14 residues. CDR1 is SGHRS and CDR2 is YFSETQ in the germline V gene.

The chain recombines TRBV18 with TRBJ2-5, with D perhaps TRBD2 (5 bases). CDR3 length equals 15 residues. V lost 0 bases and J 2 bases, leaving 10 bases between the germline ends. CDR1 and CDR2 from the germline V gene are KGHSH and LQKENI. CDR3 DNA sequence: TGTGCCAGCTCACCACCGTTGCGGGCACAAGAGACCCAGTACTTC. Encoded protein: CASSPPLRAQETQYF.

V is TRBV7-2 and J is TRBJ2-7, with 9 nucleotides matching TRBD2. The CDR3 is made up of 15 amino acids. Per germline, CDR1 SGHTA and CDR2 FQGNSA. The V segment lost 2 bases and the J segment 5 bases; nucleotides outside the gene matches: 7. CDR3 loop: CASSLTGLASDEQYF. The CDR3 DNA is TGTGCCAGCAGCTTAACGGGACTAGCCTCTGACGAGCAGTACTTC.

The V gene is TRBV27, the J gene TRBJ2-7; 9 bases line up with TRBD1. The trim removed 6 bases at V and 7 bases at J, leaving 7 bases unmatched. Germline lookup yields CDR1 MNHEY and CDR2 SMNVEV (reference sequence). The CDR3 runs 13 residues. This chain's CDR3 is CASSATGGGEQYF. CDR3 DNA sequence: TGTGCCAGCAGCGCTACAGGGGGCGGAGAGCAGTACTTC.